Each of the 9 T cell receptor beta chains below was sequenced from the same sample in a study of CD8+ T cells in alopecia areata. cDNA prepared by RNA extraction and subsequent reverse transcription served as the template for sequencing. Profiling relied on immunoSEQ multiplex PCR, and the TCRdb table lists in-frame clones only, not all of them. In the table there are approximately 150,000 clones, around 71% of which are singletons. Sequencing was performed on CD8+ T cells sorted from blood, taken at week 0. Every receptor here comes from a human donor with alopecia areata.

This clone has at least ten counts. The same CDR3 also results from other DNA sequences found in this sample. The chain recombines TRBV5-6 with TRBJ1-1, with D maybe TRBD1 (6 bases). The V end lost 4 bases, the J end lost 1 base, and 11 bases lay between the germline ends. This CDR3 is 14 amino acids long. The germline CDR1 and CDR2 sequences are SGHDT and YYEEEE. CDR3 bases: TGTGCCAGCAGCCCCTCGGGGGCGAACACTGAAGCTTTCTTT. Its translation: CASSPSGANTEAFF.

The chain links TRBV7-2 to TRBJ2-3; D not resolved. Germline values: CDR1 SGHTA, CDR2 FQGNSA. The CDR3 length is 14 residues. V dropped 5 bases and J dropped 5 bases, with 14 bases sitting between them. The CDR3 region is CASSPLRAGDTQYF. CDR3 nucleotides: TGTGCCAGCAGCCCCCTAAGGGCAGGAGATACGCAGTATTTT.

This clone was observed a single time. The chain couples TRBV2 to TRBJ2-5; D not resolved. Germline assignment: CDR1 SNHLY and CDR2 FYNNEI. This CDR3 is built from 13 residues. With 4 bases removed from V and 0 bases from J, the gap between germline ends came to 6 bases. In DNA, the CDR3 is TGTGCCAGCAGTGGGCAGGACCAAGAGACCCAGTACTTC. Translated, it gives CASSGQDQETQYF. Drawing the rest from reference TRBV2 and TRBJ2-5, the complete variable domain is EPEVTQTPSHQVTQMGQEVILRCVPISNHLYFYWYRQILGQKVEFLVSFYNNEISEKSEIFDDQFSVERPDGSNFTLKIRSTKLEDSAMYFCASSGQDQETQYFGPGTRLLVL.

The chain recombines TRBV28 with TRBJ1-6; D is unclear. The V end lost 5 bases, the J end lost 5 bases, and 10 bases lay between the germline ends. Germline lookup yields CDR1 MDHEN and CDR2 SYDVKM. CDR3 length equals 14 residues. The chain's CDR3 is CASSPLADNSPLHF. CDR3 nucleotides: TGTGCCAGCAGTCCCCTGGCTGATAATTCACCCCTCCACTTT.

CDR3 nucleotide sequence: TGTGCCATCAGTACCACAGTGAACACTGAAGCTTTCTTT. Its protein product is CAISTTVNTEAFF. V usage is TRBV10-3 and J usage is TRBJ1-1; unclear D gene. This CDR3 region has 13 residues. Germline V CDR1 and CDR2: ENHRY, SYGVKD. V was shortened by 5 bases and J by 0 bases, with 7 bases between the two germline ends.

There are a few counts of this clone. The chain combines TRBV30 with TRBJ1-1; D is undetermined. Deletions cut 2 bases from V and 3 bases from J, with 13 bases between. Germline CDR1 GTSNPN, CDR2 SVGIG (reference sequence). The CDR3 runs to 14 residues. CDR3 DNA sequence: TGTGCCTGGAGTCTAGATAGCCGAGACACTGAAGCTTTCTTT. Residues: CAWSLDSRDTEAFF. Variable domain in full (rest from reference TRBV30 and TRBJ1-1): SQTIHQWPATLVQPVGSPLSLECTVEGTSNPNLYWYRQAAGRGLQLLFYSVGIGQISSEVPQNLSASRPQDRQFILSSKKLLLSDSGFYLCAWSLDSRDTEAFFGQGTRLTVV.

The V gene is TRBV5-4, the J gene TRBJ2-1, with D uncertain. This CDR3 has 13 residues. With 4 bases removed from V and 12 bases from J, the gap between germline ends came to 17 bases. From germline, CDR1 is SGHNT and CDR2 YYREEE (reference sequence). Written as DNA, the CDR3 is TGTGCCAGCAGCCCGACGTACGGCTCGTGGCAGTTCTTC. As protein: CASSPTYGSWQFF.

The chain recombines TRBV5-4 with TRBJ2-5; no clear D. The CDR3 extends over 15 amino acids. Germline lookup yields CDR1 SGHNT and CDR2 YYREEE (reference sequence). Trimming shortened V by 4 bases and J by 5 bases, and 18 bases separated the two germline ends. For the CDR3, the DNA is TGTGCCAGCAGCCCACAAGGGTGGGTTTTGGAGACCCAGTACTTC. This gives the protein CASSPQGWVLETQYF.

This chain uses TRBV13 with TRBJ2-1, with a weak D call TRBD2 (6 bases). V shed 5 bases and J shed 8 bases, with 13 bases lying between them. The germline gives CDR1 PRHDT, CDR2 FYEKMQ (reference sequence). There are 13 residues in the CDR3. The chain's CDR3 is CASSPREVHEQFF. CDR3 nucleotide sequence: TGTGCCAGCAGCCCCAGGGAGGTCCATGAGCAGTTCTTC.